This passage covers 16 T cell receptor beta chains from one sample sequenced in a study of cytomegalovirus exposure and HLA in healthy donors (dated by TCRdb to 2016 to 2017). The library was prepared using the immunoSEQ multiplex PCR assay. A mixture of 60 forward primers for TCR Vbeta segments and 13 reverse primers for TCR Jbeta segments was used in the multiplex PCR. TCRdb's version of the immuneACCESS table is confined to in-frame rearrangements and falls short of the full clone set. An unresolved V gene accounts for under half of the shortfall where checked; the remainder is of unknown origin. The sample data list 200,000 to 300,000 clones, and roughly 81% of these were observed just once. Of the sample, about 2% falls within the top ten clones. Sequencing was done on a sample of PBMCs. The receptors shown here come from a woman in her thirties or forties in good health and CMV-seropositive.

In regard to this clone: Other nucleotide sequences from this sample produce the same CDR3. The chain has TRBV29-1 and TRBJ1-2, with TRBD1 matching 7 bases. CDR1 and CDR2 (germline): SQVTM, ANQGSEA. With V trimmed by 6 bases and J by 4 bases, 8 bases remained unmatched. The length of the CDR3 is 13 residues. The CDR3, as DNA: TGCAGCGTAGCGACAGGGCGGTTCTATGGCTACACCTTC. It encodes CSVATGRFYGYTF.

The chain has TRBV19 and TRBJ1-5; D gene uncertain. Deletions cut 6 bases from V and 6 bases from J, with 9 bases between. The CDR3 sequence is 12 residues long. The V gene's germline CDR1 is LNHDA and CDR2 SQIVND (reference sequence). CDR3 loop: CASSYEGQPQHF. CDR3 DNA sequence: TGTGCCAGTAGCTACGAGGGTCAGCCCCAGCATTTT.

CDR3 in amino acids: CASSIEPTGRANQPQHF. The CDR3 DNA reads as TGTGCCAGTAGTATAGAGCCGACAGGGAGAGCCAATCAGCCCCAGCATTTT. This sequence joins TRBV19 and TRBJ1-5; TRBD1 matches 7 bases. CDR3 length equals 17 residues. The V and J ends lost 0 bases and 3 bases, in that order; junction bases with no gene match: 8. The V gene's germline CDR1 is LNHDA and CDR2 SQIVND (reference sequence).

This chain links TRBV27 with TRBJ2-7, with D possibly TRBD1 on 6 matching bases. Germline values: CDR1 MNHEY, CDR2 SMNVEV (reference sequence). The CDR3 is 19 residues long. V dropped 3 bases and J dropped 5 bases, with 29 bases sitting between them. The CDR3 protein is CASSFRASGTSLAGDEQYF. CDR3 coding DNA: TGTGCCAGCAGTTTCCGGGCTTCCGGGACAAGTTTAGCAGGGGACGAGCAGTACTTC.

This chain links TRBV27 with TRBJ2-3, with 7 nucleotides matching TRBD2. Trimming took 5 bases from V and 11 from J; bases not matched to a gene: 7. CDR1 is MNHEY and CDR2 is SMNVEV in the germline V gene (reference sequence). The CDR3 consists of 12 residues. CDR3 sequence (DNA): TGTGCCAGCAGTAGGACTAGTCTGGTGCAGTATTTT. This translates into CASSRTSLVQYF.

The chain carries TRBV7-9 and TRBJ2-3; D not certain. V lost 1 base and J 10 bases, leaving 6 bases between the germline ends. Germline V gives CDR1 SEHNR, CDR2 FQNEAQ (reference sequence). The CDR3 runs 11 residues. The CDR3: CASSLEVAQYF. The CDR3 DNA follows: TGTGCCAGCAGCTTAGAAGTAGCGCAGTATTTT.

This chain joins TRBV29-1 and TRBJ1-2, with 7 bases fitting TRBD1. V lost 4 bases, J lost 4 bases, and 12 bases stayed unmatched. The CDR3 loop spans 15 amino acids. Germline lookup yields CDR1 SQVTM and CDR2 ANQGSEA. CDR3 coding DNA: TGCAGCGTTGGGGAACAGGGGATAAGCCTCTATGGCTACACCTTC. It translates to CSVGEQGISLYGYTF.

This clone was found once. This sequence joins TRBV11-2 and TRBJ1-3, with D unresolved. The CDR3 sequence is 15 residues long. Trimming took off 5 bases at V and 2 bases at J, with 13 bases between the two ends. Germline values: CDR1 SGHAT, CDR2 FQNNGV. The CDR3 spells CASSPTGRTGNTIYF. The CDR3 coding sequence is TGTGCCAGCAGCCCCACGGGGAGGACTGGAAACACCATATATTTT.

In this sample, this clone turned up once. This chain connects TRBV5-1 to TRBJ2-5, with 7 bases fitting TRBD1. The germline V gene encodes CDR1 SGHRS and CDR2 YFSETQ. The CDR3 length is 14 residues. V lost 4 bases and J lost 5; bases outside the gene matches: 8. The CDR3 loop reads CASSGQPGGETQYF. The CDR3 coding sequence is TGCGCCAGCAGCGGACAACCAGGGGGTGAGACCCAGTACTTC.

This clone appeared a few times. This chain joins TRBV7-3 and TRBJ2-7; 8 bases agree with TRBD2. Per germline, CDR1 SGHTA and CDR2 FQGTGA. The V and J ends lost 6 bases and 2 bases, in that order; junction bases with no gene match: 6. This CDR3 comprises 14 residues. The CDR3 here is CASSYREGPYEQYF. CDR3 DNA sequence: TGTGCCAGCAGTTACCGGGAGGGCCCCTACGAGCAGTACTTC.

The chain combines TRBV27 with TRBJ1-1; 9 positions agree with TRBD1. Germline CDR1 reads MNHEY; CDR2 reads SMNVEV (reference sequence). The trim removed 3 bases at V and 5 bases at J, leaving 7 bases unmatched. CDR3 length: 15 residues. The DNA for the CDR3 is TGTGCCAGCAGTTTCTCGGGACAGGGAAAGACTGAAGCTTTCTTT. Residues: CASSFSGQGKTEAFF.

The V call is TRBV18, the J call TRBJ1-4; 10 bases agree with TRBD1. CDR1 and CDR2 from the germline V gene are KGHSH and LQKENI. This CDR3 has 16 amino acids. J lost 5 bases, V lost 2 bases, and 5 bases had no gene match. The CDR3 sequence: CASSPGTGVSNEKLFF. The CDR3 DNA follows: TGTGCCAGCTCACCAGGGACAGGGGTCTCGAATGAAAAACTGTTTTTT.

This CDR3 reads CASSLRTSGEQFF. For the CDR3, the DNA is TGTGCCAGCAGCCTTCGGACTAGCGGTGAGCAGTTCTTC. This rearrangement joins TRBV7-9 to TRBJ2-1, with 10 bases matching TRBD2. The CDR3 extends over 13 amino acids. Germline V CDR1 and CDR2: SEHNR, FQNEAQ (reference sequence). J gave up 9 bases and V 5 bases, and 4 bases lay outside the gene matches. Full variable domain (remainder filled in from reference TRBV7-9 and TRBJ2-1): DTGVSQNPRHKITKRGQNVTFRCDPISEHNRLYWYRQTLGQGPEFLTYFQNEAQLEKSRLLSDRFSAERPKGSFSTLEIQRTEQGDSAMYLCASSLRTSGEQFFGPGTRLTVL.

The CDR3 coding sequence is TGTGCCAGCTCACCCTGGCTAGAGAGGTCGAACACCGGGGAGCTGTTTTTT. Amino acid sequence: CASSPWLERSNTGELFF. This rearrangement joins TRBV18 to TRBJ2-2; D is ambiguous. CDR3 size: 17 residues. The V gene lost 3 bases and the J gene lost 0 bases, with 14 bases spanning the gap. In germline, CDR1 is KGHSH, CDR2 LQKENI. Supplemented by reference TRBV18 and TRBJ2-2, the full variable domain reads NAGVMQNPRHLVRRRGQEARLRCSPMKGHSHVYWYRQLPEEGLKFMVYLQKENIIDESGMPKERFSAEFPKEGPSILRIQQVVRGDSAAYFCASSPWLERSNTGELFFGEGSRLTVL.

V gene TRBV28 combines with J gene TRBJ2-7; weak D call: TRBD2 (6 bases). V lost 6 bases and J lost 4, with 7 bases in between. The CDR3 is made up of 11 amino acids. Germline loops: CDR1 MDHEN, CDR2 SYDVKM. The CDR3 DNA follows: TGTGCCAGCAGCCGGGGGTACGAGCAGTACTTC. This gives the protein CASSRGYEQYF.

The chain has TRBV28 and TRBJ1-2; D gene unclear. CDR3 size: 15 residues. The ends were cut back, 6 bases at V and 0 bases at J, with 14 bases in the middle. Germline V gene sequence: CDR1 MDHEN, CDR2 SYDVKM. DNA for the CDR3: TGTGCCAGCAGGCCCGGGAGCAATTCTAACTATGGCTACACCTTC. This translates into CASRPGSNSNYGYTF.